Following are 2 T cell receptor beta chains from one sample sequenced in a study of sequential checkpoint blockade in melanoma (dated by TCRdb to between 2018 and 2020). Libraries were built with the immunoSEQ multiplex PCR assay. Held by TCRdb, this immuneACCESS table contains in-frame sequences only and omits some clones. Under half of the omission traces to an unresolved V gene where checked; the cause of the rest is unknown. The sample table holds under 15,000 clones, of which around 77% were seen once. Together, the top ten hold 50% to 55% of the sample. The label giving this sample's treatment or condition can be read as: randomized to nivolumab then ipilimumab (arm A) or the reverse (arm B). Material: CD8+ T cells sorted from blood (inferred from file names), obtained from a patient given nivolumab and ipilimumab in sequence. The receptors were sampled from a human patient with melanoma. Some clones in this sample may be carry-over from other donors' samples.

The rearrangement joins TRBV7-2 to TRBJ2-7; 7 positions agree with TRBD1. The V segment lost 5 bases and the J segment 2 bases; nucleotides outside the gene matches: 6. This CDR3 has 14 residues. Looked up from germline, CDR1 is SGHTA and CDR2 is FQGNSA. CDR3: CASSPGTATYEQYF. CDR3 coding DNA: TGTGCCAGCAGCCCCGGGACAGCGACCTACGAGCAGTACTTC. Based on the CDR3 plus reference TRBV7-2 and TRBJ2-7, the full variable domain is GAGVSQSPSNKVTEKGKDVELRCDPISGHTALYWYRQSLGQGLEFLIYFQGNSAPDKSGLPSDRFSAERTGGSVSTLTIQRTQQEDSAVYLCASSPGTATYEQYFGPGTRLTVT.

This clone has only one observation. This chain's CDR3 is CASSLDPGGEQFF. The DNA for the CDR3 is TGTGCCAGCAGCCTGGACCCGGGGGGTGAGCAGTTCTTC. This chain uses TRBV4-2 with TRBJ2-1, with 7 bases lining up with TRBD2. CDR3 length equals 13 residues. The ends lost 4 bases at V and 9 bases at J; junction bases unmatched: 6. From germline, CDR1 is LGHNA and CDR2 YNFKEQ.